This record looks at one T cell receptor (beta chain) sequence and its context. It has no known antigen specificity. There are no base qualities to consult, and no much larger clone falls within one base. Amplification of TCR beta CDR3 regions was carried out from RNA transcripts. A first-round RT-PCR of the TCR CDR3 used the HTBI primer set with the Qiagen OneStep RT-PCR kit. Libraries were constructed in a second round of multiplex PCR, after which size selection and purification were performed. The libraries were sequenced on an Illumina HiSeq2000 using paired-end 100 bp reads. In the paper's pipeline: Raw data were processed with SOAPnuke, discarding reads with adapters, uncalled bases, mean Phred below 15, or no exact constant-primer or identifier match. High-quality paired reads were merged with COPE v1.2.5, and unique nucleotide sequences were defined as clonotypes. Clonotypes were aligned to IMGT TRBV, TRBD and TRBJ reference segments using MiTCR v1.1. The analysis included only V-J combinations with a frequency above 0.0001, which together covered around 99% of the repertoires. A TCS score was defined as the ratio between F50 (clonal expansion) and ExV (chaos), using BLOSUM62-based TCRdist between CDR3 peptides within each V-J. Welch's t-statistics and random forest reduced 450 to 600 V-J features to 13, which were used in a naive Bayes classifier (R e1071). TCRdb redid the processing of the public reads, applying fastp at Q25 and MiXCR, and retained in-frame beta chains. CDR3 protein sequences are deduplicated, and each keeps its most common genes and DNA. For this entry, the V and J calls and clone size follow TCRdb and not the study's own pipeline. Present in this sample are over 650,000 distinct CDR3 sequences, about a sixth of which were seen just once. The ten top clones hold under 8.5% of the sample.

These data belong to a study of T cells in Graves' hyperthyroidism and ophthalmopathy (dated by TCRdb to between 2018 and 2021). A note on the overall study: Peripheral blood samples were taken at initial diagnosis, before any treatment was given. An independent validation cohort of around 19 hyperthyroidism patients and over 15 patients who later progressed to ophthalmopathy tested prospective prediction of ophthalmopathy. Once sampling was done, hyperthyroidism patients were given methimazole at a starting dose of 30 mg daily, whereas ophthalmopathy patients were given high-dose intravenous methylprednisolone. The study also compared thyroid tissue and blood T-cell repertoires from several Graves' hyperthyroidism patients. The 85 to 100 discovery patients were divided at random into training and test sets in a 7:3 ratio. To identify distinguishing TCR V-J signatures, a discovery cohort of some 100 patients was used, comprising fewer than 45 with Graves' ophthalmopathy and approximately 58 with stable Graves' hyperthyroidism. The paper reports TCR Vbeta CDR3 sequencing of roughly 140 peripheral blood samples: around 41 ophthalmopathy, fewer than 80 hyperthyroidism and some 17 progressor patients.

There are 18 amino acids in the CDR3, from cysteine to phenylalanine inclusive. CDR3 DNA is the only sequence kept; it has 54 bases, read in frame from the first base. The germline V gene encodes CDR1 DFQATT and CDR2 SNEGSKA (reference sequence). V and J are truncated by 5 bases and 7 bases respectively, leaving an intervening sequence of 32 bases. Stable Graves' hyperthyroidism was defined as no progression to ophthalmopathy during 18 months of follow-up. Hyperthyroidism patients were newly diagnosed, had a disease duration of under 2 months, and were aged 18 to 65 years. The study excluded patients with uncontrolled infections, other autoimmune diseases, pregnancy or lactation. Diagnoses were based on clinical symptoms, serum thyroxine and TRAb, thyroid ultrasound and orbital computed tomography. PBMCs were isolated from roughly 10 ml of fresh peripheral blood by Ficoll-Paque density gradient centrifugation. Total RNA was extracted with Trizol reagent, and quality was checked on an Agilent 2100 Bioanalyzer.

The investigation overall reported the following: In validation, the model predicted progression to ophthalmopathy with over 65% sensitivity and 72.22% specificity, a median of about 6 months before onset. A 13 V-J signature model separated ophthalmopathy from stable hyperthyroidism, with 87.88% sensitivity and roughly 81% specificity in cross-validation and 80%/75% in testing. Most expanded thyroid clonotypes (frequency above 0.001) were also found in blood, which suggests that blood repertoires may mirror thyroid immune responses. No statistical method was used to set the sample size in advance, and investigators knew the group allocation.

The rearranged chain carries TRBV20-1 and TRBJ2-5; a tentative D match to TRBD2 spans 5 bases. The source is a man between 18 and 35 years old with Graves' hyperthyroidism. Material: blood. At the DNA level, the sequence is TGCAGTGCTGATAAAAACGGGCCCCCCGACGGAGCCGAGGGGACCCAGTACTTC. Its protein reads: CSADKNGPPDGAEGTQYF.